This entry features one T cell receptor beta chain sequence. This sample stems from a study of T cell repertoires in aging, cancer and after chemotherapy. TCR beta rearrangements were amplified from peripheral blood genomic DNA. TRB rearrangements spanning V, D and J were amplified using mixed TRB-A/B primers. From the multiplex PCR reads, TCRdb called clonotypes with MiXCR, one entry per CDR3 protein. This sample carries some 10,000 distinct CDR3 sequences, roughly 39% of them seen once, and the ten largest clones take roughly 8.2%. Sequenced: blood. The sequence derives from a human donor in good health.

Here the CDR3 DNA reads TGTGCCAGCAGTTTAACCCCGGGACAGGGGGTATATGGCTACACCTTC. Amino acid sequence: CASSLTPGQGVYGYTF. V is TRBV27 and J is TRBJ1-2; TRBD1 matches at 11 bases. V shed 2 bases, J shed 5 bases, and the junction held 7 bases outside the gene matches. This CDR3 spans 16 amino acids. The germline V gene has CDR1 MNHEY and CDR2 SMNVEV (reference sequence).